These 29 T cell receptor beta chains came from one sample sequenced in a study of blood T cell repertoires in COVID-19. Method: immunoSEQ multiplex PCR; TCRdb's copy keeps in-frame clones and lacks some. The sample contains under 250,000 clones, nearly 90% of which appear only once. Sequencing used peripheral blood. The receptors shown here come from a man aged 45-60 years with COVID-19, enrolled during active disease.

The rearrangement uses TRBV7-2 and TRBJ1-3, with TRBD1 identical over 8 bases. V dropped 4 bases and J dropped 0; count of bases not matched to a gene: 8. This CDR3 has 17 residues. From germline, CDR1 is SGHTA and CDR2 FQGNSA. The CDR3 DNA reads TGTGCCAGCAGCTCACATCAGGACAGGGCCTCTGGAAACACCATATATTTT. This encodes CASSSHQDRASGNTIYF.

The chain has TRBV5-1 and TRBJ1-3, with D possibly TRBD1 on 6 matching bases. Germline lookup yields CDR1 SGHRS and CDR2 YFSETQ. The CDR3 has 13 residues. V was shortened by 6 bases and J by 7 bases, with 14 bases between the two germline ends. The CDR3 loop is CASNSGTTNTIYF. Here the CDR3 DNA reads TGCGCCAGCAACTCCGGGACAACGAACACCATATATTTT.

The chain has TRBV18 and TRBJ2-5; maybe TRBD2 (7 bases). CDR1 KGHSH and CDR2 LQKENI come from the germline V gene. The V end was cut by 4 bases, the J end by 4 bases, with 13 bases between. The CDR3 consists of 14 residues. CDR3 sequence: CASSRNREGETQYF. As DNA, the CDR3 is TGTGCCAGCTCACGGAACAGGGAGGGAGAGACCCAGTACTTC.

This sequence joins TRBV11-2 and TRBJ2-5; tentative D call: TRBD2 (5 bases). The CDR3 loop spans 15 amino acids. The germline V gene has CDR1 SGHAT and CDR2 FQNNGV. Trimming took 3 bases from V and 0 from J, leaving 11 bases between them. The CDR3 loop is CASSFSGSHQETQYF. Written as DNA, the CDR3 is TGTGCCAGCAGCTTTTCTGGGAGCCACCAAGAGACCCAGTACTTC.

The gene calls are TRBV27 and TRBJ2-7; the match to TRBD1 covers 7 bases. Germline V gene lookup returns CDR1 MNHEY and CDR2 SMNVEV (reference sequence). The CDR3 spans 13 residues. Trimming cost V 8 bases and J 2 bases; bases outside gene matches: 6. The CDR3 nucleotides are TGTGCCAGCTCCGACAGGGCACCCTACGAGCAGTACTTC. This sequence encodes CASSDRAPYEQYF.

This chain links TRBV2 with TRBJ1-1; D is ambiguous. The V and J ends lost 6 bases and 3 bases respectively, with 11 bases between them. The CDR3 loop spans 13 amino acids. In germline, CDR1 is SNHLY, CDR2 FYNNEI. In nucleotides, the CDR3 is TGTGCCAGCAGGATACGGAGTCACACTGAAGCTTTCTTT. Protein sequence: CASRIRSHTEAFF.

There are many counts of this clone. The genes are TRBV4-3 and TRBJ2-7; weak D call: TRBD2 (5 bases). The CDR3 length is 15 residues. V gave up 1 base and J gave up 0 bases, with 10 bases separating them. Germline CDR1 LGHNA, CDR2 YSLEER. The CDR3 sequence is CASSQVADYSYEQYF. The CDR3 region has the DNA TGCGCCAGCAGCCAAGTTGCAGACTACTCCTACGAGCAGTACTTC.

The chain combines TRBV2 with TRBJ2-1, with D unclear. The CDR3 runs 15 residues. Germline V gene lookup returns CDR1 SNHLY and CDR2 FYNNEI. V lost 6 bases and J 9 bases, leaving 21 bases between the germline ends. CDR3 sequence (DNA): TGTGCCAGCAGCGACTCTCTACAACCCCTGAGTGAGCAGTTCTTC. Protein sequence: CASSDSLQPLSEQFF. Combining the CDR3 with reference TRBV2 and TRBJ2-1 gives the whole variable domain EPEVTQTPSHQVTQMGQEVILRCVPISNHLYFYWYRQILGQKVEFLVSFYNNEISEKSEIFDDQFSVERPDGSNFTLKIRSTKLEDSAMYFCASSDSLQPLSEQFFGPGTRLTVL.

The CDR3 here is CASSQDEAGGGPGSFF. The DNA of the CDR3 is TGTGCCAGCAGCCAAGATGAGGCGGGAGGCGGCCCGGGGAGTTTCTTC. The chain is built from TRBV3-1 (or the pseudogene TRBV3-2) and TRBJ2-1, with TRBD2 identical over 8 bases. With 0 bases clipped from V and 16 bases from J, the junction kept 17 bases outside the gene matches. This CDR3 region has 16 residues. In germline, CDR1 is LGHDT, CDR2 YNNKEL (reference sequence).

The sample holds one count of this clone. CDR3 DNA: TGTGCCAGCAGTTTATCCGTCGGCGGGACAGGGGGCATTATCTATGGCTACACCTTC. Translation gives CASSLSVGGTGGIIYGYTF. This sequence joins TRBV27 and TRBJ1-2; 12 bases are shared with TRBD1. With 0 bases clipped from V and 4 bases from J, the junction kept 12 bases outside the gene matches. This CDR3 has 19 residues. The germline CDR1 and CDR2 sequences are MNHEY and SMNVEV (reference sequence).

The rearrangement links TRBV18 to TRBJ1-4; D is unclear. The CDR3 sequence is 15 residues long. CDR1 and CDR2 from the germline V gene are KGHSH and LQKENI. The V end lost 3 bases, the J end lost 1 base, and 9 bases lay between the germline ends. The CDR3 region is CASSPLVKTNEKLFF. CDR3 nucleotide sequence: TGTGCCAGCTCACCTTTAGTGAAAACTAATGAAAAACTGTTTTTT.

This chain connects TRBV5-5 to TRBJ1-1; D unresolved. This CDR3 region has 17 residues. Trimming removed 3 bases from V and 2 bases from J, with 20 bases in between. The germline V gene has CDR1 SGHKS and CDR2 YYEKEE (reference sequence). CDR3 sequence reads: CASSYPPGEQRNTEAFF. DNA of the CDR3: TGTGCCAGCAGCTACCCGCCCGGGGAACAGCGAAACACTGAAGCTTTCTTT.

J is TRBJ2-1 and V is TRBV4-2, with 12 bases that match TRBD2. The CDR3 extends over 15 amino acids. The germline gives CDR1 LGHNA, CDR2 YNFKEQ. The ends lost 4 bases at V and 4 bases at J; junction bases unmatched: 2. The CDR3 DNA follows: TGTGCCAGCAGCCCCGGGACTAGCGGGTACAATGAGCAGTTCTTC. It encodes CASSPGTSGYNEQFF.

As concerns this clone: The same CDR3 is also encoded by other DNA sequences in this sample. The chain recombines TRBV18 with TRBJ2-1; 7 positions agree with TRBD2. The CDR3 sequence is 12 residues long. Germline V gene data show CDR1 as KGHSH and CDR2 as LQKENI. The trim removed 3 bases at V and 9 bases at J, leaving 2 bases unmatched. The CDR3 spells CASSPGGGEQFF. CDR3 bases: TGTGCCAGCTCACCGGGGGGGGGTGAGCAGTTCTTC.

The chain uses TRBV11-2 and TRBJ2-3; 13 nucleotides match TRBD2. After removal of 0 bases from V and 2 bases from J, the junction contained 2 bases not matched to a gene. CDR1 is SGHAT and CDR2 is FQNNGV in the germline V gene. This CDR3 has 17 residues. The CDR3 reads CASSLDGLAGATDTQYF. As DNA, the CDR3 is TGTGCCAGCAGCTTAGATGGACTAGCGGGGGCCACAGATACGCAGTATTTT.

As for this clone: Other DNA sequences within the sample encode an identical CDR3. The gene calls are TRBV5-1 and TRBJ2-3; 8 bases align to TRBD2. There are 16 residues in the CDR3. CDR1 and CDR2 from the germline V gene are SGHRS and YFSETQ. V trimming: 0 bases; J trimming: 0 bases; junction bases outside the gene matches: 3. Written as DNA, the CDR3 is TGCGCCAGCAGCTTGGGGGCTAGCGGGAGCACAGATACGCAGTATTTT. Its protein product is CASSLGASGSTDTQYF.

The genes are TRBV27 and TRBJ1-4; D may be TRBD1 (6 bases). Germline values: CDR1 MNHEY, CDR2 SMNVEV (reference sequence). This CDR3 is built from 16 residues. Trimming pared 5 bases from V and 2 bases from J, leaving 15 bases between. CDR3 DNA sequence: TGTGCCAGCAGTAGGGGGGGCTGGGGCACTAATGAAAAACTGTTTTTT. Encoded protein: CASSRGGWGTNEKLFF.

The chain uses TRBV11-3 and TRBJ2-6, with 8 bases identical to TRBD2. The CDR3 is 16 residues long. V shed 4 bases, J shed 2 bases, and the junction held 4 bases outside the gene matches. Germline values: CDR1 SGHNT, CDR2 YENEEA. The CDR3 DNA follows: TGTGCCAGCAGCTCTGGCGGGGGGACTGGGGCCAACGTCCTGACTTTC. Amino acid sequence: CASSSGGGTGANVLTF.

The rearrangement uses TRBV7-2 and TRBJ1-1; TRBD1 matches 7 bases. The germline V gene has CDR1 SGHTA and CDR2 FQGNSA. The J segment lost 5 bases and the V segment lost 5 bases, leaving 11 bases of the junction unmatched. This CDR3 is 15 amino acids long. In DNA, the CDR3 is TGTGCCAGCAGCGGGAACTACAGGGGAAGGACTGAAGCTTTCTTT. Translating gives CASSGNYRGRTEAFF.

This clone was seen only once. J is TRBJ2-7 and V is TRBV9; 14 positions match TRBD2. Germline assignment: CDR1 SGDLS and CDR2 YYNGEE. This CDR3 is 15 amino acids long. V was pared by 3 bases and J by 8 bases, with 7 bases of the junction left unmatched. Here the CDR3 reads CASSAGGTSGGKQYF. The CDR3, as DNA: TGTGCCAGCAGCGCCGGCGGGACTAGCGGGGGTAAGCAGTACTTC.

The chain uses TRBV19 and TRBJ1-2; 12 bases align to TRBD1. CDR1 LNHDA and CDR2 SQIVND come from the germline V gene (reference sequence). This CDR3 is built from 15 residues. The ends lost 6 bases at V and 8 bases at J; junction bases unmatched: 10. The CDR3 sequence: CASRPGQGALGGYTF. DNA for the CDR3: TGTGCCAGTAGACCGGGACAGGGGGCGCTTGGAGGCTACACCTTC. The full variable domain, its missing parts supplied by reference TRBV19 and TRBJ1-2, is DGGITQSPKYLFRKEGQNVTLSCEQNLNHDAMYWYRQDPGQGLRLIYYSQIVNDFQKGDIAEGYSVSREKKESFPLTVTSAQKNPTAFYLCASRPGQGALGGYTFGSGTRLTVV.

The DNA for the CDR3 is TGTGCCAGCAGCGTAGCGACAGGGGAGGCTGAAGCTTTCTTT. As protein: CASSVATGEAEAFF. The chain employs TRBV9 and TRBJ1-1; 8 nucleotides match TRBD1. Per the germline V gene, CDR1 is SGDLS and CDR2 is YYNGEE. CDR3 size: 14 residues. The V and J ends lost 0 bases and 6 bases, in that order; junction bases with no gene match: 4.

This clone has only a few counts. The chain employs TRBV6-2 or TRBV6-3 and TRBJ2-7; D perhaps matches TRBD2 (5 bases). Germline CDR1 and CDR2: MNHEY and SVGEGT. This CDR3 has 15 residues. V was shortened by 5 bases and J by 0 bases, with 14 bases between the two germline ends. The chain's CDR3 is CASSPSGESSYEQYF. In DNA, the CDR3 is TGTGCCAGCAGTCCATCCGGGGAAAGCTCCTACGAGCAGTACTTC.

V is TRBV15 and J is TRBJ2-5; 8 nucleotides line up with TRBD2. After removal of 0 bases from V and 2 bases from J, the junction contained 2 bases not matched to a gene. Germline V CDR1 and CDR2: LNHNV, YYDKDF (reference sequence). The CDR3 runs 15 residues. CDR3: CATSRDRGGQETQYF. The CDR3 coding sequence is TGTGCCACCAGCAGAGATCGGGGGGGACAAGAGACCCAGTACTTC.

This chain joins TRBV6-1 and TRBJ2-5; no firm D call. The CDR3 spans 15 residues. V shed 2 bases and J shed 2 bases, with 12 bases lying between them. CDR1 MNHNS and CDR2 SASEGT come from the germline V gene. The CDR3 DNA is TGTGCCAGCAGTGAATGGGCACCGTTACAAGAGACCCAGTACTTC. Its translation: CASSEWAPLQETQYF.

The rearrangement joins TRBV5-1 to TRBJ1-1, with a weak D call TRBD1 (5 bases). Trimming pared 4 bases from V and 11 bases from J, leaving 18 bases between. The CDR3 spans 13 residues. Germline CDR1 SGHRS, CDR2 YFSETQ. The chain's CDR3 is CASSQMVGGAAFF. Here the CDR3 DNA reads TGCGCCAGCAGCCAAATGGTGGGAGGGGCGGCTTTCTTT.

The chain recombines TRBV4-1 with TRBJ2-2; D is possibly TRBD1 (6 bases). Deletions cut 4 bases from V and 2 bases from J, with 14 bases between. Germline CDR1 reads MGHRA; CDR2 reads YSYEKL. The CDR3 spans 16 residues. DNA of the CDR3: TGCGCCAGCAGCCCAATCAGAGGGACAAACACCGGGGAGCTGTTTTTT. This gives the protein CASSPIRGTNTGELFF.

This sequence joins TRBV28 and TRBJ2-7; 8 nucleotides line up with TRBD2. Germline V gene lookup returns CDR1 MDHEN and CDR2 SYDVKM. J lost 0 bases, V lost 1 base, and 2 bases had no gene match. The CDR3 runs to 15 residues. This chain's CDR3 is CASSLSGTSSYEQYF. As DNA, the CDR3 is TGTGCCAGCAGTTTATCGGGGACTAGCTCCTACGAGCAGTACTTC.

The chain recombines TRBV20-1 with TRBJ2-5, with a weak D call TRBD2 (5 bases). Per the germline V gene, CDR1 is DFQATT and CDR2 is SNEGSKA (reference sequence). V lost 5 bases, J lost 5 bases, and 9 bases lay in between. This CDR3 comprises 11 residues. The CDR3 DNA is TGCAGTGCTGACGGGGTGGAGACCCAGTACTTC. This codes for CSADGVETQYF.